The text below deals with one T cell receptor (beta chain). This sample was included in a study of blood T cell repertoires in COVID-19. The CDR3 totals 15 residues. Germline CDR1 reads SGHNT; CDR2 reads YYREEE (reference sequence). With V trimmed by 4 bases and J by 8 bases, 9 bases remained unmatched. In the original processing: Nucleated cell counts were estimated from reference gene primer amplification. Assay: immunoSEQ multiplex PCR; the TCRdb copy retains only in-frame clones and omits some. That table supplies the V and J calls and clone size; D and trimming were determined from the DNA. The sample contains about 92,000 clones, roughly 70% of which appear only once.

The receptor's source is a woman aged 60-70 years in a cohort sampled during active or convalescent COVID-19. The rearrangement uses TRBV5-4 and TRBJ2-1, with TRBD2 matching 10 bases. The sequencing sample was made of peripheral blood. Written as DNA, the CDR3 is TGTGCCAGCAGCCCCCGTTCTAGCGGGGGCTATGAGCAGTTCTTC. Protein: CASSPRSSGGYEQFF.